This is a list of T cell receptor beta chains from one sample in a study of PD-L1 blockade in urothelial cancer. Data came from immunoSEQ multiplex PCR; TCRdb stores just in-frame clones and leaves some out. The sample records tens of thousands of clones, roughly 80% being singletons. The sequencing used PBMCs, collected around atezolizumab (anti-PD-L1) treatment. All receptors come from a man aged 65-85 years with urothelial cancer. Each CDR3 is given with its conserved first and last residue. The order of the fields is V gene, J gene, CDR3 protein.

>TRBV6-1|TRBJ2-7
CASSASLYLAGVYGQYF
>TRBV28|TRBJ2-5
CASSFGQEQETQYF
>TRBV2|TRBJ2-3
CASTPVAGGADTQYF
>TRBV5-1|TRBJ2-5
CASSLEWRGQETQYF
>TRBV5-1|TRBJ2-7
CASSLQQGAVNEQYF
>TRBV19|TRBJ1-5
CASTGQGARQPQHF
>TRBV4-1|TRBJ1-1
CASSQDQVFAEAFF
>TRBV2|TRBJ1-4
CASRDQGAGEKLFF
>TRBV7-6|TRBJ2-1
CASSGTSGALSYNEQFF
>TRBV5-6|TRBJ2-7
CASSADRGREQYF
>TRBV10-1|TRBJ2-7
CASSRDRGDEQYF
>TRBV7-3|TRBJ1-1
CASSTGGMNTEAFF
>TRBV2|TRBJ2-1
CASNPRQASSYNEQFF
>TRBV25-1|TRBJ1-2
CASSPLGANYGYTF
>TRBV12-2|TRBJ2-1
CASRLTHRGASGMSYEQFF
>TRBV11-3|TRBJ2-5
CASSLWTGDPETQYF
>TRBV7-2|TRBJ1-5
CASRPQGVAQPQHF
>TRBV27|TRBJ1-1
CASSLPTGDNTEAFF
>TRBV29-1|TRBJ2-7
CSVGGASGKEQYF
>TRBV12-5|TRBJ2-3
CASGPGTGGFRDTQYF
>TRBV5-1|TRBJ2-1
CASSSTWTSGGWWQFF
>TRBV11-2|TRBJ2-7
CASSPTTGSAYEQYF
>TRBV11-3|TRBJ1-4
CASRPIIRGREKLFF
>TRBV12-5|TRBJ2-2
CASGGQASNTGELFF
>TRBV28|TRBJ1-2
CASSSNRDGYTF
>TRBV5-1|TRBJ1-1
CASSTSGTANTEAFF
>TRBV7-6|TRBJ2-2
CASSLSQGQNTGELFF
>TRBV7-2|TRBJ1-2
CASSLGGEDYGYTF
>TRBV18|TRBJ2-7
CASSPSGTGKYYEQYF
>TRBV7-8|TRBJ1-6
CASSLDWGSPLHF
>TRBV18|TRBJ2-5
CASSLTRLAGKGETQYF
>TRBV27|TRBJ2-7
CASTPRGGSSYEQYF
>TRBV30|TRBJ1-2
CAWSIRAGYTF
>TRBV29-1|TRBJ2-1
CSVAVDSGDEQFF
>TRBV5-6|TRBJ2-7
CASSLGASGRDYEQYF
>TRBV27|TRBJ2-1
CASTLGGEQFF
>TRBV9|TRBJ1-3
CASSPGGVSSGNTIYF
>TRBV9|TRBJ2-1
CASSVVDLTYNEQFF
>TRBV5-4|TRBJ1-1
CASRSGPALNTEAFF
>TRBV9|TRBJ2-1
CASSATSGLNNEQFF
>TRBV21-1|TRBJ2-3
CASSKVGTGAQSTDTQYF
>TRBV27|TRBJ2-5
CASSSIGRGETQYF
>TRBV15|TRBJ2-7
CATSRDSPSLLGAPEQYF
>TRBV19|TRBJ1-2
CASSMERGYTF
>TRBV30|TRBJ1-4
CAWSVGSKLFF
>TRBV11-3|TRBJ2-3
CASSLGSSGRTDTQYF
>TRBV6-1|TRBJ1-1
CASSARDKGAPVAEAFF
>TRBV9|TRBJ2-5
CASSVVGAGQGETQYF
>TRBV30|TRBJ2-7
CAWSENFGSGRAQEQYF
>TRBV11-2|TRBJ2-3
CASRSSGLAGGASTDTQYF
>TRBV5-1|TRBJ2-6
CASSPRVDSGANVLTF
>TRBV19|TRBJ1-1
CASRLAGVNTEAFF
>TRBV30|TRBJ2-1
CAWSARFSYNEQFF